The TCR beta chain described here comes from a study of cytomegalovirus exposure and HLA in healthy donors (dated by TCRdb to the late 2010s). About the study as a whole: An earlier analysis of 550 to 700 of the donors reported approximately 290 Gb of sequence data and around 120 million unique TCR beta sequences from roughly 180 million T cells. In a later genetic analysis, genome-wide SNP genotypes for about 55% of the roughly 700 donors were used, and that subset was treated as a discovery cohort. The study was designed to test whether signatures of past pathogen exposure could be identified by cataloging public T cell receptors. The number of donors typed differed by locus, with about 629-630 for A, B, C, DRB1 and DQB1, around 500 for DQA1, 600 to 610 for DPA1, and approximately 470 for DPB1. HLA typing included class I and class II loci at four-digit resolution. Donor age, sex, ethnicity and CMV serostatus were compiled alongside the repertoire data. In an earlier analysis of 500 to 650 of the donors, high-throughput TCR beta sequencing was used to judge whether each TCR beta V gene segment behaved as functional or pseudogenic. A separate validation cohort of approximately 130 different subjects was used in addition to the approximately 670-subject first cohort. Every discovery cohort repertoire had been produced on one sequencing platform. To predict cytomegalovirus infection status, the study combined high-throughput TCR immunosequencing, statistical association of individual TCRs with disease status, and machine learning. Roughly 5 DR-DQ haplotypes were treated as single units for association and clustering because of strong linkage in the cohort. The genetic ancestry cluster associated with self-reported Caucasian donors included over 80% of the roughly 380 genotyped donors. On average, about 240,000 unique TCR beta nucleotide sequences were sequenced per donor among 398 genotyped donors of the cohort, with roughly 18% of those sequences being non-productive. Rather than using new phenotypic data, the later analysis identified candidate immune exposures from TCR beta sequences and from how often those sequences occurred across donors. The T cell repertoires of 666 subjects were profiled by immunosequencing and related to cytomegalovirus serostatus. To study patterns of TCR occurrence, a later analysis re-analyzed previously published TCR beta repertoires from 550 to 800 donors and added high-resolution HLA genotyping. Roughly 310 gigabases of sequencing data and tens of millions of unique TCR sequences were included in an early release covering about 620 HLA-typed donors.

Receptors were amplified or captured by the immunoSEQ multiplex PCR assay. A mixture of 60 forward primers for TCR Vbeta segments and 13 reverse primers for TCR Jbeta segments was used in the multiplex PCR. The CDR3 region of rearranged TCR beta genes was amplified from genomic DNA with a multiplex PCR assay. Amplified TCR beta libraries were sequenced as 87-base-pair reads on the Illumina HiSeq System. Regarding the original processing steps: In a later analysis, tens of millions of unique TCR beta chains were counted across the roughly 610 repertoires, and roughly 11 million of these chains were shared by at least two donors. Raw reads were error-corrected and collapsed into unique sequences with a nearest-neighbor algorithm that merged closely related sequences to remove PCR and sequencing errors. V, D and J gene segments were assigned by aligning CDR3 sequences to IMGT reference sequences. For a sequence to be retained, at least a six-nucleotide match to both a V gene segment and a J gene segment was required. Rearrangements were classified as productive when the CDR3 lacked stop codons and remained in frame with V and J, and all other rearrangements were classified as non-productive. CDR3 was defined according to IMGT convention as the region running from the second conserved V-encoded cysteine to the conserved J-encoded phenylalanine. The earlier analysis of about 610 of the donors excluded sequences that lacked an unambiguous match to a single V gene segment. An earlier analysis of 587 of the donors called V segments functional above 56.7% productive rearrangements and segregating when the between-donor standard deviation exceeded 5%. A statistical classification framework was developed to diagnose cytomegalovirus status using the catalog of TCR beta chain sequences. In a later analysis, V and J genes were assigned by comparing TCR nucleotide sequences against IMGT/GENE-DB human TR gene sequences. The TCRdist pipeline was used in a later analysis to assign CDR3 sequences and most-parsimonious VDJ recombination scenarios. In a later analysis, each TCR beta chain was defined by its CDR3 amino acid sequence together with its V-gene family, and reads without a unique V-gene family were excluded. A later analysis removed 592 highly shared, low-generation-probability nucleotide sequences to deal with suspected cross-contamination and a sequencing artifact. In a later analysis, a clonal expansion index was calculated for each public chain from normalized within-repertoire ranks of inferred template counts. Generation probabilities in a later analysis came from a VDJ recombination model fitted to out-of-frame rearrangements, and those results were checked against IGoR. In a later analysis, hypergeometric tests were used to score TCR-TCR, TCR-HLA and TCR-CMV co-occurrence, with a repertoire-size bias correction applied to TCR pairs. False discovery rates were estimated in a later analysis by permuting HLA or CMV assignments 20 times. In a later analysis, co-occurring TCRs were grouped with DBSCAN, and TCRdist sequence similarity was added when clustering was performed within HLA-allele-positive subsets. Repertoires with fewer than 30,000 or more than 120,000 public chains were left out of co-occurrence clustering, as were about five repertoires with anomalous nucleotide sharing. Drawn from immuneACCESS, this table holds only the in-frame rearrangements with V and J called that TCRdb kept. Clones are partly lost; checked studies trace under half to an unresolved V gene and leave the rest unexplained. V and J calls and clone size come straight from that table; D and trimming were deduced from the DNA. This sample lists around 130,000 clones; approximately 85% were detected once. The ten top clones hold under 2% of the sample.

Comments on this clone: Its antigen specificity is not known. Nothing much larger sits one base from this clone, and base qualities are not available. Other DNA sequences in this sample translate to the same CDR3.

The cohort was made up of roughly 670 healthy bone marrow donors. Cohort members were all nominally healthy when sampled, although unrecorded immune exposures were likely present. The donor was CMV seronegative and was included in the group of a few hundred seronegative cohort members. A peripheral blood sample was provided by each donor, and peripheral blood mononuclear cells were used for TCR beta sequencing. Genomic DNA was extracted from the blood cell samples with the Qiagen DNeasy Blood Extraction Kit. Findings and caveats that apply to the study as a whole: In a later analysis, around 17,000 TCR beta sequences were associated with specific HLA alleles at a false discovery rate of 0.05. Because some donors lacked HLA typing at each locus, the association tests relied only on the typed subset. According to the authors, the approach could potentially be generalized to other disease states and immunological phenotypes. According to a later analysis, parvovirus B19, influenza, CMV and Epstein-Barr virus appeared linked to several top co-occurrence clusters. A later analysis found that HLA-associated TCR beta chains were more clonally expanded and had lower generation probabilities than equally common non-associated chains. In an earlier analysis of approximately 590 of the donors, most TCR beta V segments appeared in productive rearrangements about 87% or about 30% of the time, broadly matching IMGT annotations. A further reported finding was that TCR beta sequences accurately predicted the HLA-A and HLA-B alleles for most subjects in the first cohort. A later analysis found that most CMV-associated TCR beta chains appeared HLA-restricted, with HLA associations seemingly driven largely by CMV exposure. In a later genetic analysis, fewer N-insertions in productive TCRs were reported among donors in an Asian-associated ancestry cluster than the 666-donor mean. A later analysis found that TCR association rates varied across HLA loci, with DRB1 alleles showing the most associated TCRs and HLA-C alleles the fewest. This cohort had only TCR beta chains sequenced, and the lack of alpha or paired-chain data limited which features could be detected. The study listed approximately 160 TCR beta chains as associated with cytomegalovirus. In vitro tests confirmed that a few of the cytomegalovirus-associated TCR beta chains recognize cytomegalovirus antigens. In a later genetic analysis, a missense DCLRE1C variant was associated with V-gene and J-gene trimming of TCR beta chains, and the association was replicated in an independent cohort. The classifier was reported to diagnose cytomegalovirus status with high specificity and sensitivity in both the original and validation cohorts. The only immune exposure information available for the cohort was CMV serostatus. Correlated functional status among segregating V segments might reflect linkage disequilibrium, but an unknown experimental factor could not be ruled out. A cluster of highly shared sequence variants was judged likely to represent a technical artifact of the sequencing pipeline. The 87-base-pair reads could not distinguish some IMGT-functional V segments, including TRBV6-2 and TRBV6-3, so those segments were excluded. Across donors, most TCR sequences were observed very rarely, whereas some public TCRs were present in many individuals. Roughly uniform sequencing depth across donors was assumed in presence/absence analyses, although this assumption may not hold. The earlier analysis of approximately 560 of the donors excluded roughly 17 rarely observed V segments, including chromosome 9 orphons, because counts were too low. When HLA alleles, especially DR and DQ, strongly co-occurred, TCR associations were difficult to assign to individual alleles.

Including cysteine and phenylalanine, the CDR3 has 12 amino acids. The only DNA kept is the CDR3, 36 bases in frame from the first base. CDR1 SQVTM and CDR2 ANQGSEA are derived from the germline V gene. V is shortened by 3 bases, J by 6 bases, and the region joining them spans 11 bases. The sequence derives from a boy between 10 and 17 years old in good health and CMV-seronegative. Rearrangement joined TRBV29-1 to TRBJ2-5; TRBD2 is possibly the D segment (6 matching bases). The sequenced sample consisted of PBMCs. At the DNA level, the sequence is TGCAGCGTTGAGGAGGGTAGGAAGACCCAGTACTTC. The resulting protein is CSVEEGRKTQYF.